A selection of T cell receptor beta chains follows, all from one sample in a study of radiotherapy plus CTLA-4 blockade in lung cancer. This table comes from immunoSEQ multiplex PCR, and its TCRdb copy is limited to in-frame clones, with some not included. The sample lists tens of thousands of clones; around 76% were seen once. The source was peripheral blood, collected from a patient treated with radiotherapy plus ipilimumab. These receptors were taken from a human donor with non-small cell lung cancer who had a complete response to radiotherapy plus ipilimumab. Both conserved end residues are part of each CDR3. Fields, in order: CDR3 protein, clone size, J gene, V gene. Expanded clones are given a class, and other clones once, few, many or no size at all.

CDR3aa: CASSQEAAVNYGYTF; abundance: .; j_gene: TRBJ1-2; v_gene: TRBV4-3
CDR3aa: CASSLGLAGVSQETQYF; abundance: .; j_gene: TRBJ2-5; v_gene: TRBV11-3
CDR3aa: CASSPTGGANSGNTIYF; abundance: once; j_gene: TRBJ1-3; v_gene: TRBV18
CDR3aa: CASSLAGVAGGTDTQYF; abundance: .; j_gene: TRBJ2-3; v_gene: TRBV7-2
CDR3aa: CASSGRIDRVNQPQHF; abundance: .; j_gene: TRBJ1-5; v_gene: TRBV6-1
CDR3aa: CASSYEVLSSYNEQFF; abundance: .; j_gene: TRBJ2-1; v_gene: TRBV27
CDR3aa: CASSSDSPGELFF; abundance: .; j_gene: TRBJ2-2; v_gene: TRBV5-1
CDR3aa: CASSPPPLIGEGNEKLFF; abundance: .; j_gene: TRBJ1-4; v_gene: TRBV9
CDR3aa: CASRSTQSYEQYF; abundance: .; j_gene: TRBJ2-7; v_gene: TRBV6-1
CDR3aa: CSASVWLGYTF; abundance: .; j_gene: TRBJ1-2; v_gene: TRBV20-1
CDR3aa: CASSLAGRGSGNTIYF; abundance: .; j_gene: TRBJ1-3; v_gene: TRBV5-1
CDR3aa: CASSAGTGGVNEQYF; abundance: .; j_gene: TRBJ2-7; v_gene: TRBV10-2
CDR3aa: CASSYSTRSYEQYF; abundance: .; j_gene: TRBJ2-7; v_gene: TRBV6-5
CDR3aa: CAWRSSYKRNEQYF; abundance: few; j_gene: TRBJ2-7; v_gene: TRBV30
CDR3aa: CASRIAGDLSDTQYF; abundance: .; j_gene: TRBJ2-3; v_gene: TRBV19
CDR3aa: CASSSGTEFWDNEQFF; abundance: .; j_gene: TRBJ2-1; v_gene: TRBV11-1
CDR3aa: CASSYSQGAGEQYF; abundance: .; j_gene: TRBJ2-7; v_gene: TRBV6-6
CDR3aa: CAWSPTGPETQYF; abundance: .; j_gene: TRBJ2-5; v_gene: TRBV30
CDR3aa: CASSDTGLSWPEQYF; abundance: few; j_gene: TRBJ2-7; v_gene: TRBV10-1
CDR3aa: CASSSPSRGRREKLFF; abundance: .; j_gene: TRBJ1-4; v_gene: TRBV7-2
CDR3aa: CASSRGLSQPQHF; abundance: .; j_gene: TRBJ1-5; v_gene: TRBV28
CDR3aa: CASSQDIGVWGYGYTF; abundance: .; j_gene: TRBJ1-2; v_gene: TRBV4-3
CDR3aa: CASSLSGGARTNEKLFF; abundance: .; j_gene: TRBJ1-4; v_gene: TRBV7-2
CDR3aa: CASRGQGTMTNTIYF; abundance: .; j_gene: TRBJ1-3; v_gene: TRBV2
CDR3aa: CASSPRAGETEAFF; abundance: few; j_gene: TRBJ1-1; v_gene: TRBV18
CDR3aa: CASSQEGMAGGGEQFF; abundance: .; j_gene: TRBJ2-1; v_gene: TRBV4-2
CDR3aa: CASSLARDNEQFF; abundance: .; j_gene: .; v_gene: TRBV7-2
CDR3aa: CASSTPGTGDEQYF; abundance: few; j_gene: TRBJ2-7; v_gene: TRBV5-1
CDR3aa: CASSKIQGVPEAFF; abundance: .; j_gene: TRBJ1-1; v_gene: TRBV2
CDR3aa: CASSYSSASGNTEAFF; abundance: .; j_gene: TRBJ1-1; v_gene: TRBV6-5
CDR3aa: CATRVNRGSYNEQFF; abundance: few; j_gene: TRBJ2-1; v_gene: TRBV15
CDR3aa: CASRQGRESEKLFF; abundance: .; j_gene: TRBJ1-4; v_gene: TRBV28
CDR3aa: CASSYSYSYEQYF; abundance: .; j_gene: TRBJ2-7; v_gene: TRBV6-5
CDR3aa: CASSLRGGGREDEQYF; abundance: .; j_gene: TRBJ2-7; v_gene: TRBV4-1
CDR3aa: CASSPRDRGGGGYTF; abundance: .; j_gene: TRBJ1-2; v_gene: TRBV7-2
CDR3aa: CASSRTGDYEQYF; abundance: once; j_gene: TRBJ2-7; v_gene: TRBV27
CDR3aa: CASSVGKDRYNEQFF; abundance: .; j_gene: TRBJ2-1; v_gene: TRBV25-1
CDR3aa: CASSPRLAGGVDEQYF; abundance: .; j_gene: TRBJ2-7; v_gene: TRBV18
CDR3aa: CASSLDGTSGRAWFF; abundance: .; j_gene: TRBJ2-1; v_gene: TRBV5-1
CDR3aa: CASSQETDKRYEQYF; abundance: medium-sized; j_gene: TRBJ2-7; v_gene: TRBV4-3
CDR3aa: CASSLAEGGSPLHF; abundance: .; j_gene: TRBJ1-6; v_gene: TRBV7-8
CDR3aa: CASSTTGNTDTQYF; abundance: .; j_gene: TRBJ2-3; v_gene: TRBV7-9
CDR3aa: CVSSPDWDQPQHF; abundance: .; j_gene: TRBJ1-5; v_gene: TRBV18
CDR3aa: CASSPGELYGYTF; abundance: once; j_gene: TRBJ1-2; v_gene: TRBV18
CDR3aa: CASSSTGGGYTF; abundance: .; j_gene: TRBJ1-2; v_gene: TRBV7-9
CDR3aa: CASSETGGAETEAFF; abundance: .; j_gene: TRBJ1-1; v_gene: TRBV9
CDR3aa: CASSPGQGTAPGANVLTF; abundance: .; j_gene: TRBJ2-6; v_gene: TRBV7-2
CDR3aa: CSVGRGQGYNEQFF; abundance: .; j_gene: TRBJ2-1; v_gene: TRBV29-1
CDR3aa: CATPGGTETQYF; abundance: .; j_gene: TRBJ2-5; v_gene: TRBV5-1
CDR3aa: CASSWTSIRGGYTF; abundance: .; j_gene: TRBJ1-2; v_gene: TRBV28
CDR3aa: CASSLGLRYNEQFF; abundance: few; j_gene: TRBJ2-1; v_gene: TRBV7-8
CDR3aa: CAWDRDWTKQYF; abundance: few; j_gene: TRBJ2-7; v_gene: TRBV30
CDR3aa: CASSYSGQGLSYEQYF; abundance: few; j_gene: TRBJ2-7; v_gene: TRBV6-5
CDR3aa: CATNDRGNSPLHF; abundance: once; j_gene: TRBJ1-6; v_gene: TRBV6-1
CDR3aa: CAISDRTSGRSHEQFF; abundance: .; j_gene: TRBJ2-1; v_gene: TRBV10-3
CDR3aa: CASRDRSTDTQYF; abundance: few; j_gene: TRBJ2-3; v_gene: TRBV30
CDR3aa: CASTGDRPNEKLFF; abundance: few; j_gene: TRBJ1-4; v_gene: TRBV19